A single sample is the source of the 8 T cell receptor beta chains below, sequenced in a study of early T cells in non-severe SARS-CoV-2 infection. From the 5' RACE reads, TCRdb called clonotypes with MiXCR, one entry per CDR3 protein. The sample yields about 61,000 distinct CDR3 sequences, about 10% seen once. Sequences were obtained from whole blood. The receptors derive from an adult who was a healthcare worker with PCR-confirmed SARS-CoV-2 infection or an uninfected control (not recorded which).

V gene TRBV10-1 combines with J gene TRBJ1-2, with D uncertain. Germline-derived CDR1 and CDR2 are WNHNN and SYGVQD (reference sequence). Trimming left V 0 bases short and J 5 bases short, with 16 bases between. CDR3 length: 16 amino acids. The CDR3 reads CASSESAVGPAYGYTF. The CDR3 nucleotides are TGCGCCAGCAGTGAGTCAGCGGTCGGGCCAGCATATGGCTACACCTTC.

This chain uses TRBV14 with TRBJ2-7, with a possible D match to TRBD2 (5 bases). Germline CDR1 SGHDN, CDR2 FVKESK. This CDR3 has 14 residues. V lost 4 bases and J lost 2, with 12 bases in between. The CDR3 DNA is TGTGCCAGCAGCCCGTTAGGACTGCCCTACGAGCAGTACTTC. It encodes CASSPLGLPYEQYF.

The sample holds a few counts of this clonotype. This chain connects TRBV5-1 to TRBJ1-2; 10 nucleotides agree with TRBD1. Germline CDR1 is SGHRS and CDR2 is YFSETQ. J lost 2 bases, V lost 6 bases, and 7 bases had no gene match. The length of the CDR3 is 15 residues. DNA for the CDR3: TGCGCCAGCACCTACGACAGGGGGCAAAACTATGGCTACACCTTC. It codes for CASTYDRGQNYGYTF.

This clonotype was seen repeatedly, ten times or more. The rearrangement links TRBV20-1 to TRBJ2-5, with 11 bases that match TRBD2. Germline CDR1 and CDR2: DFQATT and SNEGSKA (reference sequence). V was pared by 6 bases and J by 2 bases, with 5 bases of the junction left unmatched. The CDR3 runs to 14 residues. The CDR3 DNA reads as TGCAGTGCGCTAGCGGGGGGCGTTCAAGAGACCCAGTACTTC. It specifies CSALAGGVQETQYF.

This clonotype was recorded many times. J is TRBJ2-5 and V is TRBV20-1; 11 bases align to TRBD2. CDR1 and CDR2 from the germline V gene are DFQATT and SNEGSKA (reference sequence). The CDR3 has 17 residues. With 6 bases clipped from V and 2 bases from J, the junction kept 14 bases outside the gene matches. The CDR3 region is CSAAGQTPSGGQETQYF. CDR3 bases: TGCAGTGCCGCGGGACAGACGCCTAGCGGGGGGCAAGAGACCCAGTACTTC.

There are many counts of this clonotype. This chain uses TRBV5-1 with TRBJ2-2; 7 positions match TRBD1. CDR3 size: 19 residues. Per germline, CDR1 SGHRS and CDR2 YFSETQ. With V trimmed by 3 bases and J by 3 bases, 17 bases remained unmatched. The CDR3 region has the DNA TGCGCCAGCAGCTCGGGACAGCGAGGATACGTAGGGGACACCGGGGAGCTGTTTTTT. Amino acid sequence: CASSSGQRGYVGDTGELFF.

This clonotype has more than one count but fewer than ten. This sequence joins TRBV7-3 and TRBJ2-3, with TRBD2 matching 8 bases. Germline CDR1 and CDR2: SGHTA and FQGTGA. The CDR3 spans 14 residues. Germline trimming cut 5 bases from V and 4 bases from J; bases unmatched to any gene: 5. The CDR3 DNA follows: TGTGCCAGCAGCGTATCGGGGGGGCCAGATACGCAGTATTTT. It translates to CASSVSGGPDTQYF.

Many counts were recorded for this clonotype. CDR3 coding DNA: TGTGCCATCAGTGAGGACACTAGCGGGGGCCTTTCTAGGTACTTC. Its translation is CAISEDTSGGLSRYF. The chain links TRBV10-3 to TRBJ2-7; 11 bases line up with TRBD2. Germline V gives CDR1 ENHRY, CDR2 SYGVKD. The CDR3 covers 15 residues. J was trimmed by 12 bases and V by 2 bases; bases with no gene match: 12.